What follows are 10 T cell receptor beta chains derived from one specimen sequenced in a study of blood T cell repertoires in COVID-19. Profiling relied on immunoSEQ multiplex PCR, and the TCRdb table lists in-frame clones only, not all of them. In the table there are tens of thousands of clones, roughly 69% of which are singletons. The sequenced sample was peripheral blood. Receptors originate from a man of 80 years or more with acute or convalescent COVID-19.

The chain couples TRBV19 to TRBJ1-2; 8 bases are a match to TRBD1. The V and J ends lost 7 bases and 3 bases, in that order; junction bases with no gene match: 7. The germline V gene encodes CDR1 LNHDA and CDR2 SQIVND (reference sequence). This CDR3 is 14 amino acids long. CDR3 residues: CASNSDRVDYGYTF. The CDR3 DNA reads TGTGCCAGTAATTCGGACAGGGTCGACTATGGCTACACCTTC.

The chain uses TRBV4-1 and TRBJ1-4; no clear D. Germline CDR1 reads MGHRA; CDR2 reads YSYEKL. Trimming took off 2 bases at V and 7 bases at J, with 8 bases between the two ends. The length of the CDR3 is 13 residues. In DNA form, the CDR3 reads TGCGCCAGCAGCCAACGGGCGGGTGAAAAACTGTTTTTT. Protein: CASSQRAGEKLFF.

This chain connects TRBV29-1 to TRBJ1-1; 7 nucleotides line up with TRBD1. The CDR3 spans 14 residues. Trimming took 4 bases from V and 3 from J; bases not matched to a gene: 8. Germline V gene lookup returns CDR1 SQVTM and CDR2 ANQGSEA. The CDR3 region has the DNA TGCAGCGTTGGAGGGCGACAGGGAGACACTGAAGCTTTCTTT. This codes for CSVGGRQGDTEAFF.

The V and J genes are TRBV5-1 and TRBJ1-2; 8 nucleotides line up with TRBD1. Germline lookup yields CDR1 SGHRS and CDR2 YFSETQ. The J segment lost 8 bases and the V segment lost 0 bases, leaving 6 bases of the junction unmatched. CDR3 length equals 14 residues. The CDR3 DNA sequence: TGCGCCAGCAGCTTGGCAGGGGGCTCTCGGGGCTACACCTTC. Translated: CASSLAGGSRGYTF.

The chain has TRBV28 and TRBJ2-6; D is perhaps TRBD2 (5 bases). Germline V gene lookup returns CDR1 MDHEN and CDR2 SYDVKM. The CDR3 runs 16 residues. Trimming shortened V by 6 bases and J by 4 bases, and 16 bases separated the two germline ends. Here the CDR3 DNA reads TGTGCCAGCAGCTACACGCCGGGGTTCGGGGCCAACGTCCTGACTTTC. Encoded protein: CASSYTPGFGANVLTF.

This chain uses TRBV3-1 (or the pseudogene TRBV3-2) with TRBJ2-7; 11 nucleotides align to TRBD2. The CDR3 length is 17 residues. Germline assignment: CDR1 LGHDT and CDR2 YNNKEL (reference sequence). V dropped 1 base and J dropped 2; count of bases not matched to a gene: 7. CDR3 bases: TGTGCCAGCAGCCAAGTTTTCGTGACTAGCGGGACCTACGAGCAGTACTTC. It translates to CASSQVFVTSGTYEQYF.

The rearrangement links TRBV3-1 (or the pseudogene TRBV3-2) to TRBJ2-1, with D possibly matching TRBD1 (6 bases). CDR1 LGHDT and CDR2 YNNKEL come from the germline V gene (reference sequence). V gave up 0 bases and J gave up 8 bases, with 11 bases separating them. The CDR3 totals 14 residues. CDR3 bases: TGTGCCAGCAGCCAAGATTTCGCAGGGGATGAGCAGTTCTTC. Amino acid sequence: CASSQDFAGDEQFF.

In DNA form, the CDR3 reads TGTGCCAGAAGCTTTCTGCGGAAGGACACTGAAGCTTTCTTT. Encoded protein: CARSFLRKDTEAFF. The J gene is TRBJ1-1, the V gene TRBV5-3; no clear D. TRBV5-3 has ORF status, its function being uncertain. The CDR3 is 14 amino acids. Trimming shortened V by 2 bases and J by 3 bases, and 11 bases separated the two germline ends.

The rearrangement joins TRBV10-3 to TRBJ2-7; TRBD1 agrees at 9 bases. The CDR3 extends over 16 amino acids. V lost 4 bases and J lost 2; bases outside the gene matches: 9. The germline CDR1 and CDR2 sequences are ENHRY and SYGVKD. The CDR3 DNA reads as TGTGCCATCAGTGGGAAACAGGGGGCTTTACCCTACGAGCAGTACTTC. Translation gives CAISGKQGALPYEQYF.

The rearrangement joins TRBV3-1 (or the pseudogene TRBV3-2) to TRBJ2-3; 9 bases map to TRBD2. The CDR3 length is 13 residues. V was pared by 8 bases and J by 2 bases, with 2 bases of the junction left unmatched. CDR1 and CDR2 from the germline V gene are LGHDT and YNNKEL (reference sequence). The CDR3 region has the DNA TGTGCCAGCCAGCGGGAGGTCACAGATACGCAGTATTTT. It encodes CASQREVTDTQYF.